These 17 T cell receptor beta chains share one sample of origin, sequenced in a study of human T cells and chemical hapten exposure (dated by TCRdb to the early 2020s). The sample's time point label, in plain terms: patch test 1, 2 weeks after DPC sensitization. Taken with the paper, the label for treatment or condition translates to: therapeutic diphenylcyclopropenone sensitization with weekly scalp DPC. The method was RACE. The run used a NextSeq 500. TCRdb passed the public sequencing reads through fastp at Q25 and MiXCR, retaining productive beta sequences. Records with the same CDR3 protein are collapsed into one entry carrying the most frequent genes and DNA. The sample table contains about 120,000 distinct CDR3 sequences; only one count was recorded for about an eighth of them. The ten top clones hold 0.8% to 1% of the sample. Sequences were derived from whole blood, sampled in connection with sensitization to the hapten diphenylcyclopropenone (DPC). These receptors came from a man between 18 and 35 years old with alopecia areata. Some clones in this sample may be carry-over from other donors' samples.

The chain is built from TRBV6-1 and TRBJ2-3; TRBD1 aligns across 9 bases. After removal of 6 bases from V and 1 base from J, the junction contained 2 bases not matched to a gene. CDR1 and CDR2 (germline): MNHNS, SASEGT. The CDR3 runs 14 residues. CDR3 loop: CASRTGGGTDTQYF. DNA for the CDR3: TGTGCCAGCAGGACAGGGGGAGGCACAGATACGCAGTATTTT.

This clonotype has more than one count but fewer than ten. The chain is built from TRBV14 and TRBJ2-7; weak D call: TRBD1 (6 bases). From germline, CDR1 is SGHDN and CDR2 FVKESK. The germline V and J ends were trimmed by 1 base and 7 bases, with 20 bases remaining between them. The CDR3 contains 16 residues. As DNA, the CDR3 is TGTGCCAGCAGCCAAGTCACTCTCAGGGGCTCACGGGAGCAGTACTTC. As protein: CASSQVTLRGSREQYF.

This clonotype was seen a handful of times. The CDR3 sequence is CASKADRGQSSYEQYF. In DNA, the CDR3 is TGTGCCAGCAAGGCAGACAGGGGCCAAAGCTCCTACGAGCAGTACTTC. The chain uses TRBV7-2 and TRBJ2-7; the match to TRBD1 covers 8 bases. CDR3 length: 16 amino acids. Trimming took 7 bases from V and 0 from J; bases not matched to a gene: 11. From germline, CDR1 is SGHTA and CDR2 FQGNSA.

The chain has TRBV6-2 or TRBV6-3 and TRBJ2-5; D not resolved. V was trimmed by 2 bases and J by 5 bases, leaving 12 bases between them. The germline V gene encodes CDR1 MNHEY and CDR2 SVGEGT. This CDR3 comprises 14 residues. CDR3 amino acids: CASSYAPSQETQYF. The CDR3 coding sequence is TGTGCCAGCAGTTACGCCCCAAGTCAGGAGACCCAGTACTTC.

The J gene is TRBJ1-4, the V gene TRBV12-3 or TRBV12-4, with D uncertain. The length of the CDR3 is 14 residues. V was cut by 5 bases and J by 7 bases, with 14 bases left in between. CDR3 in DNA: TGTGCCAGCAGTCCCGATATAATGGGTGAAAAACTGTTTTTT. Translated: CASSPDIMGEKLFF.

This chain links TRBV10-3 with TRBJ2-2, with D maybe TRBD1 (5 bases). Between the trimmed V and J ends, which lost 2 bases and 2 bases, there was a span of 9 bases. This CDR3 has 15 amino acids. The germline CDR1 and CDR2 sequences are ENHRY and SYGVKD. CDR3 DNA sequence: TGTGCCATCAGTGAGATCAGGGCCAACACCGGGGAGCTGTTTTTT. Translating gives CAISEIRANTGELFF.

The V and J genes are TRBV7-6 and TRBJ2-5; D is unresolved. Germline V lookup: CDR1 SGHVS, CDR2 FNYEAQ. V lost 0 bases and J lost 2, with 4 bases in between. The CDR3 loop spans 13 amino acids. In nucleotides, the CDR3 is TGTGCCAGCAGCTTAGCACAGCAAGAGACCCAGTACTTC. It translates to CASSLAQQETQYF. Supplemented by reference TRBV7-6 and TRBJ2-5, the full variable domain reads GAGVSQSPRYKVTKRGQDVALRCDPISGHVSLYWYRQALGQGPEFLTYFNYEAQQDKSGLPNDRFSAERPEGSISTLTIQRTEQRDSAMYRCASSLAQQETQYFGPGTRLLVL.

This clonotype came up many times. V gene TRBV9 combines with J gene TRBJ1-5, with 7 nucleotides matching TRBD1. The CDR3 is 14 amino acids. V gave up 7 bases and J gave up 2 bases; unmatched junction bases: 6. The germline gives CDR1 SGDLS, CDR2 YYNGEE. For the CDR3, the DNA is TGTGCCAGCGGTCCGACAGGGCGCAATCAGCCCCAGCATTTT. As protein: CASGPTGRNQPQHF.

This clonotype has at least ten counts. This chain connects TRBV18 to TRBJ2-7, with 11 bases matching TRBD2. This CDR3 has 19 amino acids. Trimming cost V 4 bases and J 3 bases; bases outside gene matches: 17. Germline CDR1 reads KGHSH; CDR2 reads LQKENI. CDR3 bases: TGTGCCAGCTCACAGACTACGATAGCGGGGGGGTTATCCTACTACGAGCAGTACTTC. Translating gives CASSQTTIAGGLSYYEQYF. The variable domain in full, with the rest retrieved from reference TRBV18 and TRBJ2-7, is NAGVMQNPRHLVRRRGQEARLRCSPMKGHSHVYWYRQLPEEGLKFMVYLQKENIIDESGMPKERFSAEFPKEGPSILRIQQVVRGDSAAYFCASSQTTIAGGLSYYEQYFGPGTRLTVT.

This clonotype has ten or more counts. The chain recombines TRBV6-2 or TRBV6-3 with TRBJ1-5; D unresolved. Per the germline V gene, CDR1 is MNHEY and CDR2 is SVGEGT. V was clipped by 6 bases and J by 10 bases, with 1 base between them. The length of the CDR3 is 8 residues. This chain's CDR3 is CASRPQHF. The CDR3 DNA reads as TGTGCCAGCAGACCCCAGCATTTT.

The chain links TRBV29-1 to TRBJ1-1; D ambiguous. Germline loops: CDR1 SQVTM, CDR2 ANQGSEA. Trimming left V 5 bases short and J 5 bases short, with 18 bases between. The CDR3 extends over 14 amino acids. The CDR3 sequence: CSVPDGQVRTEAFF. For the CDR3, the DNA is TGCAGCGTTCCGGACGGGCAGGTCCGAACTGAAGCTTTCTTT. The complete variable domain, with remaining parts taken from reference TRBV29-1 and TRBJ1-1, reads SAVISQKPSRDICQRGTSLTIQCQVDSQVTMMFWYRQQPGQSLTLIATANQGSEATYESGFVIDKFPISRPNLTFSTLTVSNMSPEDSSIYLCSVPDGQVRTEAFFGQGTRLTVV.

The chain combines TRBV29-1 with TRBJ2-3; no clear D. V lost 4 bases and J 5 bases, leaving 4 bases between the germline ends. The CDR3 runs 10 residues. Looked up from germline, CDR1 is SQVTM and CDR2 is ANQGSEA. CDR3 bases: TGCAGCGTTGGGGGAGATACGCAGTATTTT. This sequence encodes CSVGGDTQYF.

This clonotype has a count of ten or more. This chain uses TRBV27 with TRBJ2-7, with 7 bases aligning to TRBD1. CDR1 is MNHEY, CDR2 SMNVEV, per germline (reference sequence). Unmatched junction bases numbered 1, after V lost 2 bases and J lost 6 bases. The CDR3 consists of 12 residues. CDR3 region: CASSLTGAEQYF. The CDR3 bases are TGTGCCAGCAGTTTAACAGGGGCCGAGCAGTACTTC.

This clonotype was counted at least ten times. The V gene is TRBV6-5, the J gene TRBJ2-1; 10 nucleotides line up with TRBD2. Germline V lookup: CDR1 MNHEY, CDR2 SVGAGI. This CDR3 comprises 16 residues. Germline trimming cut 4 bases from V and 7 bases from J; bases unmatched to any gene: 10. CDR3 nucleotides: TGTGCCAGCAGTTTACGAGCGGGGGGGTTTAGGAATGAGCAGTTCTTC. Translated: CASSLRAGGFRNEQFF.

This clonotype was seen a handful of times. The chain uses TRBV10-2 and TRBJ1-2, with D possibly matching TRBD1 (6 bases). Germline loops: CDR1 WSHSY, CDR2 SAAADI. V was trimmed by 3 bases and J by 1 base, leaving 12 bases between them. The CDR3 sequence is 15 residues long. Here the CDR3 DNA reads TGCGCCAGCAGTGACAGTCCACAGGGTAACTATGGCTACACCTTC. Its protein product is CASSDSPQGNYGYTF.

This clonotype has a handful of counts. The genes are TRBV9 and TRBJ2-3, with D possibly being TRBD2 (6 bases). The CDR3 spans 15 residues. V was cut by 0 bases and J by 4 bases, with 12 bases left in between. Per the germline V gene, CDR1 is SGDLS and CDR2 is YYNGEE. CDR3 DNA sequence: TGTGCCAGCAGCGTAGGTAGCGGAGTATCAGATACGCAGTATTTT. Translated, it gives CASSVGSGVSDTQYF.

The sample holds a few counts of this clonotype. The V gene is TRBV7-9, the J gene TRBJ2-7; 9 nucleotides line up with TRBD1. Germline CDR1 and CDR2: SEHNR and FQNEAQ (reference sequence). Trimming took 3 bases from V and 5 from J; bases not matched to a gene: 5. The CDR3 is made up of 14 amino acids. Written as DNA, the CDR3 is TGTGCCAGCAGCTTGGGACAGGGATTCCACGAGCAGTACGTC. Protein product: CASSLGQGFHEQYV.